The 21 T cell receptor beta chains below come from one sample, sequenced in a study of blood T cell repertoires in COVID-19 (TCRdb year 2020). Library preparation was by the immunoSEQ multiplex PCR assay. Imported from immuneACCESS, the table was reduced by TCRdb to in-frame sequences with V and J called. These copies leave out some clones; in studies compared against another copy, an unresolved V gene accounts for under half, and the cause of the remainder is not known. The sample table records approximately 190,000 clones; around 84% of these occur just once. Clones ranked in the top ten supply around 3.1% of the sample. The sample was PBMCs or T cells enriched from blood (not recorded which). These receptors were taken from a woman younger than 45 who had been exposed to COVID-19.

The chain recombines TRBV5-1 with TRBJ1-2; maybe TRBD1 (6 bases). The length of the CDR3 is 15 residues. Germline loops: CDR1 SGHRS, CDR2 YFSETQ. V was pared by 0 bases and J by 8 bases, with 17 bases between. CDR3 sequence (DNA): TGCGCCAGCAGCTTGGAAAGGCAGGGGCAAGTGGGCTACACCTTC. This encodes CASSLERQGQVGYTF.

The rearrangement links TRBV25-1 to TRBJ1-6; the D is unclear. This CDR3 is 14 amino acids long. The V end was cut by 6 bases, the J end by 6 bases, with 12 bases between. Germline V gives CDR1 MGHDK, CDR2 SYGVNS. The CDR3 DNA sequence: TGTGCCAGCAGCCCTAACGCTGGTAATTCACCCCTCCACTTT. This sequence encodes CASSPNAGNSPLHF.

V is TRBV7-9 and J is TRBJ2-3; TRBD1 is a possible D gene (6 bases). The ends were cut back, 0 bases at V and 6 bases at J, with 19 bases in the middle. The CDR3 has 17 residues. CDR1 is SEHNR, CDR2 FQNEAQ, per germline (reference sequence). The CDR3 reads CASSLARSADGQDTQYF. The CDR3 DNA reads as TGTGCCAGCAGCTTAGCGAGAAGTGCCGACGGACAGGATACGCAGTATTTT. The whole variable domain, remainder taken from reference TRBV7-9 and TRBJ2-3, is DTGVSQNPRHKITKRGQNVTFRCDPISEHNRLYWYRQTLGQGPEFLTYFQNEAQLEKSRLLSDRFSAERPKGSFSTLEIQRTEQGDSAMYLCASSLARSADGQDTQYFGPGTRLTVL.

The V and J genes are TRBV18 and TRBJ2-3; 8 bases align to TRBD2. This CDR3 is 15 amino acids long. The germline V gene has CDR1 KGHSH and CDR2 LQKENI. The V gene end was trimmed by 5 bases and the J gene end by 4 bases; junction bases not matched to a gene: 8. Here the CDR3 reads CASSTGLEVPDTQYF. The DNA for the CDR3 is TGTGCCAGCTCAACGGGACTAGAGGTCCCAGATACGCAGTATTTT. Full variable domain (missing parts from reference TRBV18 and TRBJ2-3): NAGVMQNPRHLVRRRGQEARLRCSPMKGHSHVYWYRQLPEEGLKFMVYLQKENIIDESGMPKERFSAEFPKEGPSILRIQQVVRGDSAAYFCASSTGLEVPDTQYFGPGTRLTVL.

The count of this clone is one. The V call is TRBV5-4, the J call TRBJ2-3, with D possibly matching TRBD2 (5 bases). The V end was cut by 9 bases, the J end by 2 bases, with 16 bases between. This CDR3 comprises 14 residues. Germline V gene lookup returns CDR1 SGHNT and CDR2 YYREEE (reference sequence). CDR3 nucleotides: TGTGCCATACCCCCGGAGCGGCCCACAGATACGCAGTATTTT. This gives the protein CAIPPERPTDTQYF.

This clone was seen a single time. This sequence joins TRBV5-1 and TRBJ1-1, with 7 bases that match TRBD1. Germline V gene lookup returns CDR1 SGHRS and CDR2 YFSETQ. The CDR3 has 15 amino acids. J was trimmed by 1 base and V by 3 bases; bases with no gene match: 6. The CDR3 spells CASSSRTGRNTEAFF. CDR3 nucleotides: TGCGCCAGCAGCTCACGGACAGGCCGGAACACTGAAGCTTTCTTT.

The rearrangement links TRBV5-1 to TRBJ1-2; D unresolved. From germline, CDR1 is SGHRS and CDR2 YFSETQ. The CDR3 has 16 residues. V lost 0 bases to trimming and J lost 1 base, with 13 bases between them. DNA for the CDR3: TGCGCCAGCAGCTTGGGTGGAGATCCTATTAACTATGGCTACACCTTC. It encodes CASSLGGDPINYGYTF. Full variable domain (missing parts from reference TRBV5-1 and TRBJ1-2): KAGVTQTPRYLIKTRGQQVTLSCSPISGHRSVSWYQQTPGQGLQFLFEYFSETQRNKGNFPGRFSGRQFSNSRSEMNVSTLELGDSALYLCASSLGGDPINYGYTFGSGTRLTVV.

This sequence joins TRBV5-4 and TRBJ1-4; D gene unclear. The V end lost 2 bases, the J end lost 8 bases, and 13 bases lay between the germline ends. The germline V gene has CDR1 SGHNT and CDR2 YYREEE (reference sequence). The CDR3 covers 14 residues. For the CDR3, the DNA is TGTGCCAGCAGCTTACGCTCGGGTGAGGAAAAACTGTTTTTT. It translates to CASSLRSGEEKLFF.

The genes are TRBV12-3 or TRBV12-4 and TRBJ1-2; no definite D call. V shed 4 bases and J shed 5 bases, with 8 bases lying between them. The CDR3 runs to 12 residues. The CDR3 sequence is CASSSEGYGYTF. CDR3 bases: TGTGCCAGCAGTTCCGAGGGATATGGCTACACCTTC.

This clone has only one observation. This chain links TRBV3-1 (or the pseudogene TRBV3-2) with TRBJ1-5; D not certain. CDR3 size: 17 residues. Germline assignment: CDR1 LGHDT and CDR2 YNNKEL (reference sequence). Trimming took off 0 bases at V and 4 bases at J, with 16 bases between the two ends. The CDR3 nucleotides are TGTGCCAGCAGCCAAGATATCCAGGCCGGCACGAATCAGCCCCAGCATTTT. Translating it yields CASSQDIQAGTNQPQHF.

The V and J genes are TRBV9 and TRBJ1-2; 9 nucleotides agree with TRBD1. Germline-derived CDR1 and CDR2 are SGDLS and YYNGEE. This CDR3 comprises 19 residues. Germline trimming cut 0 bases from V and 4 bases from J; bases unmatched to any gene: 16. Written as DNA, the CDR3 is TGTGCCAGCAGCGTAGCCCTTTCGTCTCGTGGGACAGGGACCTATGGCTACACCTTC. Its translation: CASSVALSSRGTGTYGYTF.

V usage is TRBV5-6 and J usage is TRBJ1-1; 11 bases are shared with TRBD1. The CDR3 contains 15 residues. V lost 2 bases, J lost 2 bases, and 2 bases stayed unmatched. CDR1 and CDR2 (germline): SGHDT, YYEEEE. The CDR3 sequence is CASSFGTGGNTEAFF. The CDR3 DNA follows: TGTGCCAGCAGCTTTGGGACAGGGGGTAACACTGAAGCTTTCTTT.

In DNA form, the CDR3 reads TGCGCCAGCAGCTTGGTACGGCAGGGGAATTCACCCCTCCACTTT. It specifies CASSLVRQGNSPLHF. V usage is TRBV5-1 and J usage is TRBJ1-6; TRBD1 might be the D (6 bases). V lost 0 bases and J lost 7, with 11 bases in between. The CDR3 consists of 15 residues. CDR1 SGHRS and CDR2 YFSETQ come from the germline V gene.

This sequence joins TRBV4-1 and TRBJ2-2; possible D gene TRBD1, 6 bases. V was pared by 4 bases and J by 6 bases, with 15 bases between. Germline V CDR1 and CDR2: MGHRA, YSYEKL. The CDR3 loop spans 15 amino acids. The CDR3 sequence is CASSPSGRQAGELFF. CDR3 bases: TGCGCCAGCAGCCCCTCCGGCAGACAGGCCGGGGAGCTGTTTTTT.

The chain couples TRBV5-1 to TRBJ1-1, with 9 bases fitting TRBD1. The germline gives CDR1 SGHRS, CDR2 YFSETQ. Trimming at V came to 5 bases and at J to 4 bases, leaving 3 bases not matched to a gene. This CDR3 contains 13 residues. CDR3 DNA sequence: TGCGCCAGCAGGCAGACAGGGGGCACTGAAGCTTTCTTT. It yields the protein CASRQTGGTEAFF. The whole variable domain, remainder taken from reference TRBV5-1 and TRBJ1-1, is KAGVTQTPRYLIKTRGQQVTLSCSPISGHRSVSWYQQTPGQGLQFLFEYFSETQRNKGNFPGRFSGRQFSNSRSEMNVSTLELGDSALYLCASRQTGGTEAFFGQGTRLTVV.

This clone was recorded once. The CDR3 here is CASSLTSGSGDTQYF. The CDR3, as DNA: TGTGCCAGCAGCCTGACTAGCGGGAGTGGGGATACGCAGTATTTT. The chain uses TRBV7-6 and TRBJ2-3; 12 nucleotides line up with TRBD2. The ends lost 5 bases at V and 6 bases at J; junction bases unmatched: 6. The CDR3 length is 15 residues. Looked up from germline, CDR1 is SGHVS and CDR2 is FNYEAQ.

This rearrangement joins TRBV4-1 to TRBJ1-5, with unresolved D. CDR1 and CDR2 (germline): MGHRA, YSYEKL. CDR3 length: 14 amino acids. Trimming stripped 1 base from V and 2 bases from J, with 6 bases between. DNA of the CDR3: TGCGCCAGCAGCCAAGGTCAGGGCAATCAGCCCCAGCATTTT. The encoded protein is CASSQGQGNQPQHF.

V gene TRBV3-1 (or the pseudogene TRBV3-2) combines with J gene TRBJ2-1, with TRBD2 matching 8 bases. The CDR3 has 14 amino acids. Germline V gives CDR1 LGHDT, CDR2 YNNKEL (reference sequence). V was clipped by 8 bases and J by 2 bases; unmatched bases: 5. The DNA of the CDR3 is TGTGCCAGCTCCCGCGGGGGGACCTACAATGAGCAGTTCTTC. The encoded protein is CASSRGGTYNEQFF.

J is TRBJ2-7 and V is TRBV3-1 (or the pseudogene TRBV3-2); tentative D call: TRBD2 (7 bases). Trimming took off 0 bases at V and 2 bases at J, with 20 bases between the two ends. The CDR3 has 18 amino acids. Germline CDR1 reads LGHDT; CDR2 reads YNNKEL (reference sequence). CDR3 sequence (DNA): TGTGCCAGCAGCCAAGAGGTCGGGGGGCCTTCCTTAACCTACGAGCAGTACTTC. This codes for CASSQEVGGPSLTYEQYF.

The chain employs TRBV2 and TRBJ1-1; 8 bases are a match to TRBD1. This CDR3 spans 14 amino acids. Germline CDR1 is SNHLY and CDR2 is FYNNEI. Trimming at V came to 6 bases and at J to 4 bases, leaving 7 bases not matched to a gene. The DNA for the CDR3 is TGTGCCAGCAGACTGTACGACAGGGGCACTGAAGCTTTCTTT. The encoded protein is CASRLYDRGTEAFF.

J is TRBJ2-3 and V is TRBV4-1, with 7 bases identical to TRBD1. Trimming took 1 base from V and 7 from J; bases not matched to a gene: 2. This CDR3 is built from 13 residues. Germline assignment: CDR1 MGHRA and CDR2 YSYEKL. This chain's CDR3 is CASSQVQGNTQYF. DNA of the CDR3: TGCGCCAGCAGCCAAGTACAGGGGAATACGCAGTATTTT.